Listed below are T cell receptor beta chains from one sample, sequenced in a study of PD-1 blockade in classical Hodgkin lymphoma. TCRdb's copy holds only in-frame clones and misses some; the assay was immunoSEQ multiplex PCR. The sample contains approximately 100,000 clones, 83% of which appear only once. The specimen was peripheral blood mononuclear cells (PBMCs), collected before the fourth cycle of nivolumab. The source of these receptors is a human donor with classical Hodgkin lymphoma. The CDR3 runs from the conserved cysteine through the conserved F or W. The D gene is left open where the match is weak. Some rows have no size entry. The others give once, few or many, or a class for an expanded clone.

V,size,D,J,CDR3,DNA
TRBV7-9,NA,TRBD1,TRBJ2-7,CASSDREPYEQYF,TGTGCCAGCAGCGACAGGGAGCCTTACGAGCAGTACTTC
TRBV29-1,NA,TRBD2,TRBJ2-3,CSVEARSGGDTQYF,TGCAGCGTTGAGGCGCGGTCCGGGGGGGATACGCAGTATTTT
TRBV7-9,NA,TRBD2,TRBJ2-2,CASRELAGGPGELFF,TGTGCCAGCAGGGAACTAGCGGGAGGGCCCGGGGAGCTGTTTTTT
TRBV10-3,NA,NA,TRBJ1-2,CAISEYEVEGYTF,TGTGCCATCAGTGAGTACGAGGTCGAAGGCTACACCTTC
TRBV12-5,NA,TRBD1,TRBJ1-1,CASGLWTGGINTEAFF,TGTGCTAGTGGTTTATGGACAGGGGGCATCAACACTGAAGCTTTCTTT
TRBV7-6,NA,TRBD1,TRBJ2-7,CASSLIGDRVSYEQYF,TGTGCCAGCAGCTTAATTGGGGACAGGGTTTCCTACGAGCAGTACTTC
TRBV19,NA,NA,TRBJ1-5,CASSGGRGQPQHF,TGTGCCAGTAGTGGAGGCAGAGGTCAGCCCCAGCATTTT
TRBV19,NA,TRBD1,TRBJ1-5,CASSIPGQGARQPQHF,TGTGCCAGTAGTATTCCGGGACAGGGAGCGCGTCAGCCCCAGCATTTT
TRBV19,NA,NA,TRBJ2-3,CASSMVRTDTQYF,TGTGCCAGTAGTATGGTTCGCACAGATACGCAGTATTTT
TRBV28,NA,NA,TRBJ1-2,CASSLSSYGYTF,TGTGCCAGCAGTTTATCCAGCTATGGCTACACCTTC
TRBV28,NA,NA,TRBJ2-1,CASSLDGVVDEQFF,TGTGCCAGCAGTTTAGACGGGGTCGTAGATGAGCAGTTCTTC
TRBV4-3,NA,NA,TRBJ2-7,CASSQVKGYEQYF,TGCGCCAGCAGCCAAGTAAAAGGTTACGAGCAGTACTTC
TRBV27,NA,TRBD2,TRBJ2-3,CASQTSGRAVDTQYF,TGTGCCAGCCAGACTAGCGGGAGGGCCGTAGATACGCAGTATTTT
TRBV5-6,NA,NA,TRBJ1-3,CASSSTASGNTIYF,TGTGCCAGCAGCTCGACAGCTTCTGGAAACACCATATATTTT
TRBV11-2,few,NA,TRBJ2-6,CASSPIRVSGANVLTF,TGTGCCAGCAGCCCCATTCGAGTCTCTGGGGCCAACGTCCTGACTTTC
TRBV5-1,few,NA,TRBJ2-1,CASRPRELAYNEQFF,TGCGCCAGCAGACCTAGGGAACTAGCCTACAATGAGCAGTTCTTC